The rows below give T cell receptor beta chains drawn from one sample of a study of blood T cell repertoires in COVID-19. Profiled with immunoSEQ multiplex PCR; TCRdb holds only in-frame clones, not every one. The data show fewer than 150,000 clones, 80% to 85% seen once. Sequencing was performed on peripheral blood. The receptors shown here come from a human donor in a cohort sampled during active COVID-19. CDR3s include the opening cysteine and the closing phenylalanine or tryptophan. The D gene is left open where the match is weak. Rows may omit the clone size; those that give it use once, few, many or a size class.

clone_size	v_call	j_call	d_call	cdr3_aa	cdr3_nt
once	TRBV5-1	TRBJ1-5	-	CASSPSDTAGQPQHF	TGCGCCAGCAGCCCGTCGGACACCGCGGGACAGCCCCAGCATTTT
-	TRBV6-5	TRBJ1-2	TRBD1	CASSRTGGGKGYTF	TGTGCCAGCAGTCGTACAGGGGGGGGTAAGGGCTACACCTTC
once	TRBV6-6	TRBJ1-5	-	CASSYSRGSNQPQHF	TGTGCCAGCAGTTACTCCCGGGGGAGCAATCAGCCCCAGCATTTT
-	TRBV19	TRBJ1-5	TRBD1	CASSIRGQGRNQPQHF	TGTGCCAGTAGTATTAGGGGACAGGGCCGCAATCAGCCCCAGCATTTT
-	TRBV6-5	TRBJ1-2	-	CASSPGVYGYTF	TGTGCCAGCAGCCCCGGGGTCTATGGCTACACCTTC
-	TRBV20-1	TRBJ2-1	-	CSASGAGLYNEQFF	TGCAGTGCTAGTGGCGCGGGCCTATACAATGAGCAGTTCTTC
-	TRBV28	TRBJ1-3	-	CASSLTGSGNTIYF	TGTGCCAGCAGTTTGACAGGATCTGGAAACACCATATATTTT
-	TRBV29-1	TRBJ1-1	TRBD1	CSVYRGPTEAFF	TGCAGCGTATACAGGGGGCCCACTGAAGCTTTCTTT
-	TRBV28	TRBJ2-5	-	CASTHRGAIQETQYF	TGTGCCAGCACGCATCGGGGGGCGATTCAGGAGACCCAGTACTTC
few	TRBV20-1	TRBJ2-3	-	CSAEDTDTQYF	TGCAGTGCTGAGGACACAGATACGCAGTATTTT
-	TRBV2	TRBJ2-1	-	CASLFRGNEQFF	TGTGCCAGCCTCTTCCGCGGCAATGAGCAGTTCTTC
-	TRBV7-3	TRBJ2-5	-	CASSRRRGETQYF	TGTGCCAGCAGCCGACGGAGGGGAGAGACCCAGTACTTC
-	TRBV5-1	TRBJ2-3	-	CASSLGQDTQYF	TGCGCCAGCAGCTTGGGGCAAGATACGCAGTATTTT
-	TRBV29-1	TRBJ2-5	TRBD1	CSVDYRGLETQYF	TGCAGCGTTGATTACAGGGGCCTCGAGACCCAGTACTTC
once	TRBV7-9	TRBJ1-1	-	CASTAETSETEAFF	TGTGCCAGCACCGCGGAGACCAGTGAGACTGAAGCTTTCTTT
-	TRBV19	TRBJ1-6	-	CASSTRDVGYNSPLHF	TGTGCCAGTAGTACGCGGGACGTCGGCTATAATTCACCCCTCCACTTT
-	TRBV7-9	TRBJ2-7	TRBD1	CASSSGTGLEQYF	TGTGCCAGCAGCTCCGGGACAGGGCTCGAGCAGTACTTC
-	TRBV10-1	TRBJ2-7	-	CASSDSRNYEQYF	TGCGCCAGCAGTGACTCCAGGAACTACGAGCAGTACTTC
once	TRBV19	TRBJ2-6	TRBD1	CASSILLTGVSGANVLTF	TGTGCCAGTAGTATCCTCCTGACAGGGGTCTCTGGGGCCAACGTCCTGACTTTC
-	TRBV5-1	TRBJ2-7	TRBD1	CASSLAGQGSHEQYF	TGCGCCAGCAGCTTGGCGGGACAGGGGTCCCACGAGCAGTACTTC
few	TRBV2	TRBJ1-1	TRBD1	CASRGQYNTEAFF	TGTGCCAGCAGGGGACAGTATAACACTGAAGCTTTCTTT